The 32 T cell receptor beta chains below all came from one sample that was sequenced in a study of cytomegalovirus exposure and HLA in healthy donors. The PCR ran on 60 Vbeta and 13 Jbeta primers. The protocol was immunoSEQ multiplex PCR, while the TCRdb copy is restricted to in-frame clones and leaves out a portion. The sample has 90,000 to 150,000 clones; 77% are singletons. The sequencing input was PBMCs. Receptors originate from a man younger than 30 in good health and CMV-seropositive.

This chain connects TRBV6-6 to TRBJ1-1; no clear D gene. Germline assignment: CDR1 MNHNY and CDR2 SVGAGI (reference sequence). Trimming left V 2 bases short and J 2 bases short, with 9 bases between. The CDR3 runs 14 residues. The CDR3 coding sequence is TGTGCCAGCAGTTACGAGGGTCTTAACACTGAAGCTTTCTTT. It encodes CASSYEGLNTEAFF.

The chain links TRBV19 to TRBJ2-1, with 9 bases that match TRBD1. Per germline, CDR1 LNHDA and CDR2 SQIVND (reference sequence). The V gene end was trimmed by 7 bases and the J gene end by 2 bases; junction bases not matched to a gene: 12. CDR3 length: 17 residues. CDR3 protein: CASKSSFGTGPYNEQFF. CDR3 bases: TGTGCCAGTAAGTCTAGTTTTGGGACAGGGCCCTACAATGAGCAGTTCTTC.

The chain recombines TRBV10-2 with TRBJ1-2; a weak D match, TRBD1 (5 bases). Trimming took 7 bases from V and 4 from J, leaving 19 bases between them. The CDR3 sequence is 15 residues long. The germline CDR1 and CDR2 sequences are WSHSY and SAAADI. The CDR3 reads CASTARLTALYGYTF. In nucleotides, the CDR3 is TGCGCCAGCACTGCCAGGTTGACAGCTCTCTATGGCTACACCTTC.

This clone came up a few times. The rearrangement uses TRBV2 and TRBJ2-7; 11 bases fit TRBD2. With V trimmed by 6 bases and J by 0 bases, 13 bases remained unmatched. Germline V gene lookup returns CDR1 SNHLY and CDR2 FYNNEI. The CDR3 is made up of 18 amino acids. The CDR3 nucleotides are TGTGCCAGCAGATTCTCGGGACTAGCGGATTTTCGCTCCTACGAGCAGTACTTC. Its translation is CASRFSGLADFRSYEQYF.

The chain joins TRBV11-2 to TRBJ2-7, with 13 bases fitting TRBD2. Germline loops: CDR1 SGHAT, CDR2 FQNNGV. Germline trimming cut 3 bases from V and 5 bases from J; bases unmatched to any gene: 4. The CDR3 has 15 residues. CDR3 bases: TGTGCCAGCAGCTTTTCTGGGACTAGCGGGGACGAGCAGTACTTC. Protein product: CASSFSGTSGDEQYF.

This clone has more than one count but fewer than ten. The chain couples TRBV27 to TRBJ2-1; D uncertain. The V end was cut by 6 bases, the J end by 6 bases, with 9 bases between. Germline CDR1 and CDR2: MNHEY and SMNVEV (reference sequence). This CDR3 comprises 12 residues. The CDR3 region has the DNA TGTGCCAGCAGCTACGGTCGCAATGAGCAGTTCTTC. Protein product: CASSYGRNEQFF.

J is TRBJ2-7 and V is TRBV28; TRBD1 matches 7 bases. Trimming removed 4 bases from V and 0 bases from J; junction bases left unmatched: 12. The CDR3 spans 17 residues. CDR1 is MDHEN, CDR2 SYDVKM, per germline. The CDR3 coding sequence is TGTGCCAGCAGTTCACCACAGGGGACGTCGCGCTCCTACGAGCAGTACTTC. This translates into CASSSPQGTSRSYEQYF.

The chain has TRBV28 and TRBJ1-2; possible D gene TRBD1, 5 bases. V dropped 2 bases and J dropped 6 bases, with 19 bases sitting between them. The CDR3 has 16 amino acids. Germline CDR1 is MDHEN and CDR2 is SYDVKM. The CDR3 region has the DNA TGTGCCAGCAGTTTAGAAGGGGATTACGGCCCCCATGGCTACACCTTC. This codes for CASSLEGDYGPHGYTF.

A note on this clone: Compared with germline, one end of the junction differs, possibly owing to a read error. V usage is TRBV7-9 and J usage is TRBJ1-3, with D possibly matching TRBD1 (6 bases). The germline V gene has CDR1 SEHNR and CDR2 FQNEAQ (reference sequence). The CDR3 consists of 16 residues. The CDR3 region has the DNA TGTTCCAGCAGTCACCTTGGGGGCCACATCAGAAACACCATATATTTT. Amino acids: CSSSHLGGHIRNTIYF.

The chain couples TRBV4-1 to TRBJ2-5, with D tentatively TRBD2 (5 bases). The CDR3 covers 13 residues. V was shortened by 4 bases and J by 5 bases, with 11 bases between the two germline ends. CDR1 and CDR2 (germline): MGHRA, YSYEKL. This CDR3 is CASSPRGDETQYF. For the CDR3, the DNA is TGCGCCAGCAGCCCCCGGGGAGACGAGACCCAGTACTTC.

The J gene is TRBJ2-2, the V gene TRBV5-6; TRBD2 matches at 8 bases. V dropped 4 bases and J dropped 1; count of bases not matched to a gene: 15. The CDR3 length is 19 residues. Germline CDR1 SGHDT, CDR2 YYEEEE. CDR3 nucleotide sequence: TGTGCCAGCAGCCCCCTGGGCGGGGGGAAATACAAGAACACCGGGGAGCTGTTTTTT. Translated: CASSPLGGGKYKNTGELFF.

A few counts support this clone. V and J are TRBV2 and TRBJ2-6, with a possible D match to TRBD2 (5 bases). The CDR3 contains 17 residues. Germline values: CDR1 SNHLY, CDR2 FYNNEI. With 4 bases removed from V and 4 bases from J, the gap between germline ends came to 17 bases. CDR3 DNA sequence: TGTGCCAGCAGTGGGAGGACGGGGAGTTCGGGGGCCAACGTCCTGACTTTC. Translating it yields CASSGRTGSSGANVLTF.

This sequence joins TRBV29-1 and TRBJ2-7, with D maybe TRBD2 (6 bases). CDR3 length equals 13 residues. The germline V and J ends were trimmed by 6 bases and 2 bases, with 14 bases remaining between them. Germline V gene lookup returns CDR1 SQVTM and CDR2 ANQGSEA. The CDR3 DNA follows: TGCAGCGTGCTCCGGGACTCCACCTACGAGCAGTACTTC. Its protein is CSVLRDSTYEQYF.

This chain connects TRBV19 to TRBJ1-1; TRBD1 is a possible D gene (6 bases). Germline-derived CDR1 and CDR2 are LNHDA and SQIVND (reference sequence). This CDR3 contains 16 residues. V dropped 6 bases and J dropped 4 bases, with 21 bases sitting between them. CDR3 coding DNA: TGTGCCAGTAGACGAAGGTCAGGGGAAGGGAGCACTGAAGCTTTCTTT. Protein: CASRRRSGEGSTEAFF.

This clone was recorded once. The rearrangement links TRBV11-2 to TRBJ2-2; TRBD2 is a possible D gene (6 bases). Germline loops: CDR1 SGHAT, CDR2 FQNNGV. Trimming took off 5 bases at V and 4 bases at J, with 11 bases between the two ends. The CDR3 extends over 14 amino acids. The CDR3 DNA follows: TGTGCCAGCAGCCGCCGGGAGCTCACCGGGGAGCTGTTTTTT. Its translation is CASSRRELTGELFF.

The chain uses TRBV6-1 and TRBJ1-5; a possible D gene is TRBD1 (5 bases). Trimming shortened V by 2 bases and J by 4 bases, and 12 bases separated the two germline ends. This CDR3 has 15 residues. Germline V CDR1 and CDR2: MNHNS, SASEGT. The chain's CDR3 is CASSERGFRNQPQHF. CDR3 in DNA: TGTGCCAGCAGTGAACGGGGGTTTCGGAATCAGCCCCAGCATTTT.

The rearrangement joins TRBV28 to TRBJ1-1; TRBD1 might be the D (5 bases). The CDR3 covers 16 residues. Trimming took 6 bases from V and 0 from J, leaving 17 bases between them. Germline CDR1 is MDHEN and CDR2 is SYDVKM. CDR3 nucleotide sequence: TGTGCCAGCAGCGAAAGGAGGGGCGCCATGAACACTGAAGCTTTCTTT. Its protein is CASSERRGAMNTEAFF.

The chain joins TRBV5-1 to TRBJ2-7; D is possibly TRBD1 (6 bases). The CDR3 contains 14 residues. Deletions cut 0 bases from V and 2 bases from J, with 9 bases between. Germline CDR1 reads SGHRS; CDR2 reads YFSETQ. The CDR3 here is CASSLEGETYEQYF. The DNA of the CDR3 is TGCGCCAGCAGCTTGGAGGGGGAAACCTACGAGCAGTACTTC.

As to this clone: The junction departs from the called germline gene at one end, perhaps through a read error. This chain connects TRBV7-7 to TRBJ2-1; D might be TRBD2 (6 bases). This CDR3 contains 15 residues. The germline CDR1 and CDR2 sequences are SSHAT and FNYEAQ (reference sequence). The DNA of the CDR3 is TGTGCTAGCAGCCCTTACGGGAGCGATTACAATGAGCAGTTCTTC. The encoded protein is CASSPYGSDYNEQFF.

The V gene is TRBV9, the J gene TRBJ2-1; 8 positions match TRBD2. CDR3 length: 19 amino acids. In germline, CDR1 is SGDLS, CDR2 YYNGEE. The J segment lost 8 bases and the V segment lost 0 bases, leaving 19 bases of the junction unmatched. As DNA, the CDR3 is TGTGCCAGCAGCGTAGACCCCGGTGGCGGGACTAGTTATTCGGATGAGCAGTTCTTC. Translating gives CASSVDPGGGTSYSDEQFF.

The chain couples TRBV13 to TRBJ2-2; TRBD2 might be the D (6 bases). The CDR3 contains 19 residues. Germline-derived CDR1 and CDR2 are PRHDT and FYEKMQ (reference sequence). The V end lost 4 bases, the J end lost 2 bases, and 23 bases lay between the germline ends. CDR3: CASSSRLDSAWVNTGELFF. In DNA form, the CDR3 reads TGTGCCAGCAGCTCAAGACTAGACTCAGCGTGGGTTAACACCGGGGAGCTGTTTTTT.

J is TRBJ1-3 and V is TRBV6-5; D remains ambiguous. The V end lost 6 bases, the J end lost 1 base, and 10 bases lay between the germline ends. CDR1 MNHEY and CDR2 SVGAGI come from the germline V gene. This CDR3 has 14 residues. The CDR3 sequence is CASSHLGSGNTIYF. CDR3 DNA sequence: TGTGCCAGCAGCCACCTAGGTTCTGGAAACACCATATATTTT.

On this clone itself: A read error may produce the germline difference seen at one junction end. The chain employs TRBV2 and TRBJ1-2; possible D gene TRBD1, 6 bases. CDR3 size: 14 residues. Germline CDR1 reads SNHLY; CDR2 reads FYNNEI. The CDR3 DNA follows: TGTGCCAGCAGTGAAATGTTCGCGGACAGAAACCAAGGATTC. This gives the protein CASSEMFADRNQGF.

This chain connects TRBV2 to TRBJ1-3, with D possibly being TRBD1 (6 bases). Germline values: CDR1 SNHLY, CDR2 FYNNEI. V lost 4 bases and J 2 bases, leaving 12 bases between the germline ends. The CDR3 covers 15 residues. The CDR3 loop is CASSGSRQAGNTIYF. For the CDR3, the DNA is TGTGCCAGCAGTGGGTCCAGACAGGCTGGAAACACCATATATTTT.

This chain connects TRBV4-1 to TRBJ2-7; TRBD2 matches at 11 bases. Germline V CDR1 and CDR2: MGHRA, YSYEKL. J lost 1 base, V lost 4 bases, and 9 bases had no gene match. The CDR3 spans 17 residues. This CDR3 reads CASSLTVGTSGSYEQYF. As DNA, the CDR3 is TGCGCCAGCAGCCTTACCGTAGGGACTAGCGGATCCTACGAGCAGTACTTC.

As concerns this clone: At one of its ends the junction is not consistent with the germline gene, which may arise from a read error. This chain uses TRBV4-1 with TRBJ2-5; D unresolved. CDR3 length equals 11 residues. The germline V gene has CDR1 MGHRA and CDR2 YSYEKL. CDR3: CASSKDGTQYF. In nucleotides, the CDR3 is TGCGCCAGCAGCAAAGACGGGACCCAGTACTTC.

This chain uses TRBV2 with TRBJ1-1, with D uncertain. Germline assignment: CDR1 SNHLY and CDR2 FYNNEI. V gave up 7 bases and J gave up 9 bases, with 15 bases separating them. The CDR3 totals 12 residues. The CDR3 spells CASTPGAVKAFF. The CDR3 nucleotides are TGTGCCAGCACCCCAGGCGCTGTGAAAGCTTTCTTT. The full variable domain, completed using reference TRBV2 and TRBJ1-1, is EPEVTQTPSHQVTQMGQEVILRCVPISNHLYFYWYRQILGQKVEFLVSFYNNEISEKSEIFDDQFSVERPDGSNFTLKIRSTKLEDSAMYFCASTPGAVKAFFGQGTRLTVV.

This clone was found once. The sample has other DNA sequences that encode this CDR3 too. The gene calls are TRBV7-9 and TRBJ1-1; no reliable D call. This CDR3 region has 13 residues. The germline V and J ends were trimmed by 3 bases and 1 base, with 6 bases remaining between them. CDR1 is SEHNR, CDR2 FQNEAQ, per germline (reference sequence). CDR3 bases: TGTGCCAGCAGCTTCGGAGGGAACACTGAAGCTTTCTTT. Protein product: CASSFGGNTEAFF.

The chain employs TRBV5-1 and TRBJ1-4; 7 positions match TRBD1. Germline V gene data show CDR1 as SGHRS and CDR2 as YFSETQ. This CDR3 region has 16 residues. V was clipped by 2 bases and J by 3 bases; unmatched bases: 7. Written as DNA, the CDR3 is TGCGCCAGCAGCTTTCAACCGGGACAGCCTAATGAAAAACTGTTTTTT. It codes for CASSFQPGQPNEKLFF.

This chain joins TRBV7-8 and TRBJ1-1; TRBD1 agrees at 8 bases. Germline V lookup: CDR1 SGHVS, CDR2 FQNEAQ. CDR3 length: 12 residues. Germline trimming cut 3 bases from V and 10 bases from J; bases unmatched to any gene: 4. This CDR3 is CASSLTDRVAFF. CDR3 bases: TGTGCCAGCAGCTTGACGGACAGGGTAGCTTTCTTT.

This chain connects TRBV19 to TRBJ2-7, with 7 bases lining up with TRBD1. CDR1 is LNHDA, CDR2 SQIVND, per germline (reference sequence). V lost 6 bases to trimming and J lost 2 bases; unmatched junction nucleotides: 13. The CDR3 runs 16 residues. The CDR3 spells CASSNHPGQSTYEQYF. The DNA for the CDR3 is TGTGCCAGTAGCAACCACCCGGGACAGTCTACCTACGAGCAGTACTTC. The whole variable domain, filled in from reference TRBV19 and TRBJ2-7, reads DGGITQSPKYLFRKEGQNVTLSCEQNLNHDAMYWYRQDPGQGLRLIYYSQIVNDFQKGDIAEGYSVSREKKESFPLTVTSAQKNPTAFYLCASSNHPGQSTYEQYFGPGTRLTVT.

This clone turned up a few times. This chain uses TRBV6-5 with TRBJ1-5, with D maybe TRBD1 (6 bases). Germline V gene data show CDR1 as MNHEY and CDR2 as SVGAGI. The CDR3 covers 15 residues. V was shortened by 2 bases and J by 4 bases, with 12 bases between the two germline ends. The DNA of the CDR3 is TGTGCCAGCAGTTACACAGGGCAGGGGAATCAGCCCCAGCATTTT. It is translated as CASSYTGQGNQPQHF.